Listed below are T cell receptor beta chains from one sample, sequenced in a study of blood T cell repertoires in COVID-19. Sequencing was performed with immunoSEQ multiplex PCR; in TCRdb, only in-frame clones are kept and a portion is missing. The profile shows approximately 110,000 clones, around four fifths of them singletons. Sequenced sample: peripheral blood. All receptors derive from a woman between 65 and 79 years old with acute or convalescent COVID-19. Each CDR3 is given with its conserved first and last residue. Fields, in order: D gene, J gene, clone size, V gene, CDR3 DNA, CDR3 protein. A D gene is named only where the DNA matches it firmly. Clone size is given for some rows only: seen once, a few or many times, or a class if the clone is expanded.

>TRBD1|TRBJ1-1|.|TRBV5-1
TGCGCCAGCAGTGACGGCGGGACAGATTCTTCTGAAGCTTTCTTT
CASSDGGTDSSEAFF
>TRBD1|TRBJ2-7|.|TRBV29-1
TGCAGCGTCGGGACAGGGGAGTCCTACGAGCAGTACTTC
CSVGTGESYEQYF
>TRBD2|TRBJ2-3|.|TRBV24-1
TGTGCCACCAGTGATCCCAAGACTAGCGGCACAGATACGCAGTATTTT
CATSDPKTSGTDTQYF
>.|TRBJ2-7|.|TRBV3-1/TRBV3-2
TGTGCCAGCAGCAACGACGGGACCTACGAGCAGTACTTC
CASSNDGTYEQYF
>.|TRBJ2-7|.|TRBV18
TGTGCCAGCTCACCTGCAGGGATGAACTACGAGCAGTACTTC
CASSPAGMNYEQYF
>.|TRBJ1-1|.|TRBV12-5
TGTGCTAGTGGTTTGGTACTCAAGAGCTTGAACACTGAAGCTTTCTTT
CASGLVLKSLNTEAFF
>TRBD1|TRBJ1-2|.|TRBV5-1
TGCGCCAGCAGCCTGTCCGGGACAGGGGTCGAAGGCTACACCTTC
CASSLSGTGVEGYTF
>.|TRBJ1-2|few|TRBV7-9
TGTGCCAGCAGCTTAGCGGTTGCGGGGACGGACTATGGCTACACCTTC
CASSLAVAGTDYGYTF
>TRBD1|TRBJ1-4|.|TRBV25-1
TGTGCCAGCAGGGCGACAGGGGGCATTGAAAAACTGTTTTTT
CASRATGGIEKLFF
>TRBD1|TRBJ1-5|once|TRBV5-4
TGTGCCAGCAGGCATCCGACAGGGCACCCGGGACAGCCCCAGCATTTT
CASRHPTGHPGQPQHF
>.|TRBJ2-7|few|TRBV10-3
TGTGCCATCAGTGAGTCGACTGACGAGCAGTACTTC
CAISESTDEQYF
>.|TRBJ1-2|few|TRBV7-9
TGTGCCAGCAGCTTTCAGCAGGATAACTATGGCTACACCTTC
CASSFQQDNYGYTF
>.|TRBJ1-4|few|TRBV11-1
TGTGCCAGCAGCCCTCGCGAGCGGTCCGGACTGTTTTTT
CASSPRERSGLFF
>.|TRBJ1-2|.|TRBV28
TGTGCCAGCAGTTTTGGACAGAGGTCTGGCTACACCTTC
CASSFGQRSGYTF
>TRBD1|TRBJ2-7|.|TRBV11-2
TGTGCCAGCAGCCCGGGACAGGTGCCCTACGAGCAGTACTTC
CASSPGQVPYEQYF
>.|TRBJ2-7|once|TRBV5-5
TGTGCCAGCAGCTTGAGCACCTACGAGCAGTACTTC
CASSLSTYEQYF
>TRBD1|TRBJ2-3|once|TRBV10-3
TGTGCCATCCACCATGGTGGGACAGGGATGGGAGATACGCAGTATTTT
CAIHHGGTGMGDTQYF
>.|TRBJ2-3|.|TRBV19
TGTGCCAGTAGATCCCGGGACAACCCTAGCACAGATACGCAGTATTTT
CASRSRDNPSTDTQYF